This TCR beta chain was documented in a study of a mutant IDH1 vaccine in newly diagnosed glioma. Study details: Patients began vaccination 4-6 weeks after radiotherapy alone, or with temozolomide cycles.

Documented time point: week 5, during vaccination. Alongside topical imiquimod, each dose of vaccine comprised 300 ug of mutant IDH1 20-mer peptide. Donors harbored newly found WHO grade 3 or 4 IDH1-mutant, ATRX-lost astrocytomas. CDR1 and CDR2 (germline): SGHNT, YYREEE (reference sequence). This CDR3 has 17 amino acids. With 4 bases removed from V and 1 base from J, the gap between germline ends came to 18 bases. Assay: immunoSEQ multiplex PCR; the TCRdb copy retains only in-frame clones and omits some. The sample lists roughly 30,000 clones, approximately 88% occurring once. A note on this clone: Its antigen is as yet unknown.

The receptor was isolated from a man between 18 and 35 years old with glioma. The chain is built from TRBV5-4 and TRBJ2-1, with D maybe TRBD2 (5 bases). The material sequenced was PBMCs, taken from a glioma patient whose treatment included an IDH1 peptide vaccine. The CDR3 nucleotides read TGTGCCAGCAGCCTAAATGTCGGAGAGCGGTCCTACAATGAGCAGTTCTTC. Amino acids: CASSLNVGERSYNEQFF. Full variable domain (outside the CDR3, taken from reference TRBV5-4 and TRBJ2-1): ETGVTQSPTHLIKTRGQQVTLRCSSQSGHNTVSWYQQALGQGPQFIFQYYREEENGRGNFPPRFSGLQFPNYSSELNVNALELDDSALYLCASSLNVGERSYNEQFFGPGTRLTVL.